These 22 T cell receptor beta chains came from one sample sequenced in a study of CD4+ T cells in melanoma. The data were produced by immunoSEQ multiplex PCR, yet TCRdb's version contains in-frame clones alone and is incomplete. This sample has some 110,000 clones; about nine tenths occur once, and the top ten carry 3% to 4%. Input material: peripheral blood. These receptors all come from a human donor with melanoma.

This clone was picked up a small number of times. The J gene is TRBJ2-1, the V gene TRBV19; a possible D gene is TRBD1 (6 bases). The CDR3 is made up of 15 amino acids. Germline V CDR1 and CDR2: LNHDA, SQIVND (reference sequence). The V end lost 1 base, the J end lost 2 bases, and 9 bases lay between the germline ends. Written as DNA, the CDR3 is TGTGCCAGTAGTATAGCAGGGGAACCCTACAATGAGCAGTTCTTC. Encoded protein: CASSIAGEPYNEQFF.

The V call is TRBV18, the J call TRBJ1-2; 7 bases fit TRBD1. Looked up from germline, CDR1 is KGHSH and CDR2 is LQKENI. Germline trimming cut 1 base from V and 7 bases from J; bases unmatched to any gene: 3. This CDR3 has 13 amino acids. CDR3 in amino acids: CASSPQGAPGYTF. The CDR3 region has the DNA TGTGCCAGCTCACCACAGGGGGCCCCTGGCTACACCTTC.

The chain links TRBV20-1 to TRBJ2-3; TRBD1 is a possible D gene (7 bases). Deletions cut 4 bases from V and 11 bases from J, with 13 bases between. The CDR3 covers 11 residues. CDR1 is DFQATT and CDR2 is SNEGSKA in the germline V gene (reference sequence). This CDR3 reads CSATGGSKQYF. CDR3 bases: TGCAGTGCTACAGGGGGGTCGAAGCAGTATTTT.

The chain employs TRBV10-3 and TRBJ2-3; D remains ambiguous. The V gene lost 8 bases and the J gene lost 0 bases, with 9 bases spanning the gap. CDR3 length: 13 amino acids. The V gene's germline CDR1 is ENHRY and CDR2 SYGVKD. This chain's CDR3 is CAIGRASTDTQYF. The CDR3 nucleotides read TGTGCCATCGGTCGGGCTAGCACAGATACGCAGTATTTT.

The V and J genes are TRBV18 and TRBJ2-7, with 12 bases lining up with TRBD2. The germline CDR1 and CDR2 sequences are KGHSH and LQKENI. After removal of 3 bases from V and 3 bases from J, the junction contained 3 bases not matched to a gene. The CDR3 contains 15 residues. CDR3 loop: CASSPGLAGRYEQYF. CDR3 DNA: TGTGCCAGCTCACCTGGACTAGCGGGACGCTACGAGCAGTACTTC.

The rearrangement uses TRBV6-6 and TRBJ1-3, with D maybe TRBD1 (5 bases). The germline V and J ends were trimmed by 7 bases and 0 bases, with 16 bases remaining between them. The length of the CDR3 is 16 residues. Germline-derived CDR1 and CDR2 are MNHNY and SVGAGI (reference sequence). CDR3 residues: CASIPPLGVSGNTIYF. CDR3 in DNA: TGTGCCAGCATCCCGCCTCTGGGGGTCTCTGGAAACACCATATATTTT.

V usage is TRBV11-2 and J usage is TRBJ2-7; D possibly matches TRBD1 or TRBD2 (5 bases each). The CDR3 length is 15 residues. V lost 5 bases and J 7 bases, leaving 21 bases between the germline ends. The germline gives CDR1 SGHAT, CDR2 FQNNGV. This CDR3 reads CASSPLAGLREEQYF. The CDR3 DNA follows: TGTGCCAGCAGCCCCCTAGCAGGACTCAGGGAGGAGCAGTACTTC. Variable domain in full (rest from reference TRBV11-2 and TRBJ2-7): EAGVAQSPRYKIIEKRQSVAFWCNPISGHATLYWYQQILGQGPKLLIQFQNNGVVDDSQLPKDRFSAERLKGVDSTLKIQPAKLEDSAVYLCASSPLAGLREEQYFGPGTRLTVT.

The rearrangement uses TRBV5-6 and TRBJ2-3; D is ambiguous. The CDR3 runs to 13 residues. The V and J ends lost 3 bases and 6 bases respectively, with 11 bases between them. The germline V gene has CDR1 SGHDT and CDR2 YYEEEE. The CDR3 sequence: CASSWGRSDTQYF. The CDR3 coding sequence is TGTGCCAGCAGCTGGGGTAGGTCGGATACGCAGTATTTT.

The V and J genes are TRBV11-3 and TRBJ1-1; D is unclear. CDR3 length equals 13 residues. V was cut by 3 bases and J by 3 bases, with 8 bases left in between. Germline V lookup: CDR1 SGHNT, CDR2 YENEEA. This CDR3 is CASSFGGDTEAFF. In DNA, the CDR3 is TGTGCCAGCAGCTTTGGTGGTGACACTGAAGCTTTCTTT.

The chain is built from TRBV7-9 and TRBJ2-1; weak D call: TRBD1 (5 bases). Germline values: CDR1 SEHNR, CDR2 FQNEAQ (reference sequence). Trimming removed 4 bases at V and 0 bases at J, with 13 bases between. The CDR3 is 16 amino acids. The CDR3: CASSSVRASSYNEQFF. In DNA, the CDR3 is TGTGCCAGCAGCTCCGTCAGGGCAAGCTCCTACAATGAGCAGTTCTTC.

V and J are TRBV5-1 and TRBJ1-1, with a possible D match to TRBD1 (5 bases). CDR1 and CDR2 from the germline V gene are SGHRS and YFSETQ. Trimming removed 0 bases at V and 3 bases at J, with 12 bases between. This CDR3 region has 15 residues. The DNA for the CDR3 is TGCGCCAGCAGCTTGGACAGGAGAGGTCACACTGAAGCTTTCTTT. As protein: CASSLDRRGHTEAFF.

This clone has just one count. This rearrangement joins TRBV6-1 to TRBJ2-5, with D possibly called TRBD1 or TRBD2 (6 bases each). CDR1 is MNHNS, CDR2 SASEGT, per germline. Trimming shortened V by 1 base and J by 7 bases, and 13 bases separated the two germline ends. This CDR3 contains 14 residues. The CDR3 bases are TGTGCCAGCAGTGAAGTTATACAGGGAGGGACCCAGTACTTC. Protein: CASSEVIQGGTQYF.

The CDR3 loop reads CASSTGYEQYF. In DNA form, the CDR3 reads TGTGCCAGCAGTACGGGGTACGAGCAGTACTTC. The V call is TRBV6-5, the J call TRBJ2-7; a weak D match, TRBD2 (5 bases). The CDR3 spans 11 residues. V was pared by 5 bases and J by 4 bases, with 6 bases between. The germline CDR1 and CDR2 sequences are MNHEY and SVGAGI.

This chain joins TRBV5-1 and TRBJ1-2, with 12 bases lining up with TRBD1. V shed 8 bases and J 3 bases; nucleotides not matched to a gene: 2. The CDR3 runs to 13 residues. The germline gives CDR1 SGHRS, CDR2 YFSETQ. The DNA of the CDR3 is TGCGCCAGTGGGACAGGGGGCGACTATGGCTACACCTTC. This codes for CASGTGGDYGYTF.

This chain joins TRBV5-1 and TRBJ2-2; 9 nucleotides match TRBD2. The trim removed 4 bases at V and 2 bases at J, leaving 9 bases unmatched. The CDR3 is 17 residues long. Germline V gene data show CDR1 as SGHRS and CDR2 as YFSETQ. DNA of the CDR3: TGCGCCAGCAGCCCACGAAGTCTAGCGGGAAACACCGGGGAGCTGTTTTTT. It translates to CASSPRSLAGNTGELFF.

The chain combines TRBV19 with TRBJ2-6, with a possible D match to TRBD1 (5 bases). V was trimmed by 3 bases and J by 3 bases, leaving 9 bases between them. Germline CDR1 reads LNHDA; CDR2 reads SQIVND (reference sequence). The CDR3 covers 15 residues. CDR3 sequence (DNA): TGTGCCAGTAGTATGGCAGGGTATGGGGCCAACGTCCTGACTTTC. Amino acid sequence: CASSMAGYGANVLTF.

The rearrangement uses TRBV27 and TRBJ1-6, with 8 nucleotides matching TRBD1. The V gene end was trimmed by 6 bases and the J gene end by 10 bases; junction bases not matched to a gene: 11. CDR1 and CDR2 (germline): MNHEY, SMNVEV (reference sequence). The CDR3 totals 15 residues. CDR3 protein: CASSQGAASLSPLHF. In DNA form, the CDR3 reads TGTGCCAGCAGCCAGGGGGCCGCCTCACTCTCACCCCTCCACTTT.

A remark on this clone: Within the sample, other DNA sequences also encode this same CDR3. CDR3 nucleotide sequence: TGCGCCAGCAGCTTAGACAGCTCTGGAAACACCATATATTTT. It specifies CASSLDSSGNTIYF. The chain combines TRBV5-1 with TRBJ1-3, with a possible D match to TRBD1 (5 bases). The CDR3 totals 14 residues. Trimming pared 2 bases from V and 0 bases from J, leaving 6 bases between. From germline, CDR1 is SGHRS and CDR2 YFSETQ.

This chain uses TRBV21-1 with TRBJ1-5. TRBV21-1 is given as a pseudogene. The CDR3 has 11 residues. The CDR3 loop reads CAPKEVQPQHF. The CDR3 DNA sequence: TGTGCCCCTAAGGAGGTTCAGCCCCAGCATTTT.

This sequence joins TRBV28 and TRBJ2-3; TRBD2 matches 14 bases. Germline V lookup: CDR1 MDHEN, CDR2 SYDVKM. The CDR3 contains 18 residues. Germline trimming cut 5 bases from V and 3 bases from J; bases unmatched to any gene: 10. DNA for the CDR3: TGTGCCAGCAGTCCAGCCGGGACTAGCGGGAGAATTACAGATACGCAGTATTTT. The encoded protein is CASSPAGTSGRITDTQYF.

The chain combines TRBV30 with TRBJ2-5; 11 nucleotides line up with TRBD2. CDR3 size: 15 residues. V trimming: 0 bases; J trimming: 2 bases; junction bases outside the gene matches: 2. CDR1 and CDR2 from the germline V gene are GTSNPN and SVGIG (reference sequence). CDR3 in amino acids: CAWSVLAGVQETQYF. The CDR3 DNA follows: TGTGCCTGGAGTGTACTAGCGGGGGTACAAGAGACCCAGTACTTC.

This rearrangement joins TRBV5-1 to TRBJ2-1; D is undetermined. CDR3 length: 13 amino acids. The V gene's germline CDR1 is SGHRS and CDR2 YFSETQ. Between the trimmed V and J ends, which lost 0 bases and 4 bases, there was a span of 5 bases. The CDR3 protein is CASSLASYNEQFF. The CDR3 DNA follows: TGCGCCAGCAGCTTGGCCTCGTACAATGAGCAGTTCTTC.